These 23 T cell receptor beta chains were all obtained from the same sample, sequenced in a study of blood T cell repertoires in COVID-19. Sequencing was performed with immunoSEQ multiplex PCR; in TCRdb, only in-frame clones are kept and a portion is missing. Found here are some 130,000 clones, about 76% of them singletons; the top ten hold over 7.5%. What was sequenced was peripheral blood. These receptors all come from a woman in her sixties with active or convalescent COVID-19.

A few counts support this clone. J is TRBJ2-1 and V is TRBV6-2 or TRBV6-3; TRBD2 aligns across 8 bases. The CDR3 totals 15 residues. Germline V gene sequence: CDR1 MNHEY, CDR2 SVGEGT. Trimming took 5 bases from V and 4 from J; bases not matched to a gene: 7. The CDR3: CASSPTLAEYNEQFF. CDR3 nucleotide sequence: TGTGCCAGCAGTCCAACACTAGCGGAATACAATGAGCAGTTCTTC.

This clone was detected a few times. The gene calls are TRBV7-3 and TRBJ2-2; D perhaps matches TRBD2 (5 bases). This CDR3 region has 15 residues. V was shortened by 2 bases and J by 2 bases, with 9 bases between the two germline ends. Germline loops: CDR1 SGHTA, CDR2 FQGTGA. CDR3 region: CASSLDYFNTGELFF. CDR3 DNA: TGTGCCAGCAGCTTAGACTACTTTAACACCGGGGAGCTGTTTTTT.

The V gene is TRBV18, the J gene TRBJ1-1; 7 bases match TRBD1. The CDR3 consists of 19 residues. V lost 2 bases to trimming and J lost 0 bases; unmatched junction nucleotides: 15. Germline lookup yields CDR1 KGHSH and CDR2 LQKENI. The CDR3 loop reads CASSPLSTGVGPMNTEAFF. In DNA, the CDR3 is TGTGCCAGCTCACCATTGTCTACAGGGGTAGGGCCAATGAACACTGAAGCTTTCTTT. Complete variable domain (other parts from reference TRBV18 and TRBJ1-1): NAGVMQNPRHLVRRRGQEARLRCSPMKGHSHVYWYRQLPEEGLKFMVYLQKENIIDESGMPKERFSAEFPKEGPSILRIQQVVRGDSAAYFCASSPLSTGVGPMNTEAFFGQGTRLTVV.

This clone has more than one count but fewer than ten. CDR3 in DNA: TGTGCCAGCAGCTTTGACACACGCGTCTATGGCTACACCTTC. Protein product: CASSFDTRVYGYTF. This chain joins TRBV11-2 and TRBJ1-2, with D hard to call. The CDR3 has 14 amino acids. The V gene lost 3 bases and the J gene lost 4 bases, with 12 bases spanning the gap. Germline V gives CDR1 SGHAT, CDR2 FQNNGV.

CDR3 bases: TGTGCCAGCAGCTTGGGAACAGGGGGCTGGGGCAATCAGCCCCAGCATTTT. It is translated as CASSLGTGGWGNQPQHF. V and J are TRBV5-6 and TRBJ1-5; 9 bases map to TRBD1. Germline V lookup: CDR1 SGHDT, CDR2 YYEEEE. The CDR3 length is 17 residues. The ends lost 0 bases at V and 2 bases at J; junction bases unmatched: 6.

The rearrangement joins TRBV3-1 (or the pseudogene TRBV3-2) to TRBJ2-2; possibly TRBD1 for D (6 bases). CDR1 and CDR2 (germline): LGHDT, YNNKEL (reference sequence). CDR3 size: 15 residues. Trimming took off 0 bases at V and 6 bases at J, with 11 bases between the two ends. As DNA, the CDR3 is TGTGCCAGCAGCCAAGAGGAATCAGGGGCCGGGGAGCTGTTTTTT. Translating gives CASSQEESGAGELFF.

The CDR3, as DNA: TGTGCCAGCAGTACGATCGGGGGTGGGAATGAGCAGTTCTTC. Protein: CASSTIGGGNEQFF. The V call is TRBV27, the J call TRBJ2-1; TRBD2 might be the D (6 bases). Trimming left V 5 bases short and J 7 bases short, with 15 bases between. The germline V gene encodes CDR1 MNHEY and CDR2 SMNVEV (reference sequence). This CDR3 comprises 14 residues.

DNA for the CDR3: TGTGCCAGTAGCCATAACAGGGGAAATCAGCCCCAGCATTTT. This sequence encodes CASSHNRGNQPQHF. The chain is built from TRBV19 and TRBJ1-5; 7 bases map to TRBD1. The V gene end was trimmed by 6 bases and the J gene end by 4 bases; junction bases not matched to a gene: 6. The germline V gene has CDR1 LNHDA and CDR2 SQIVND (reference sequence). This CDR3 is 14 amino acids long.

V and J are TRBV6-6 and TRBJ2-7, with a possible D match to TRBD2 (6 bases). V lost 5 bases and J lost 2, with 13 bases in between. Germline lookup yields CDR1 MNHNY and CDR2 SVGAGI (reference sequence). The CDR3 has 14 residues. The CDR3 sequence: CASSPWGVPYEQYF. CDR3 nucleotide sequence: TGTGCCAGCAGTCCGTGGGGGGTACCCTACGAGCAGTACTTC.

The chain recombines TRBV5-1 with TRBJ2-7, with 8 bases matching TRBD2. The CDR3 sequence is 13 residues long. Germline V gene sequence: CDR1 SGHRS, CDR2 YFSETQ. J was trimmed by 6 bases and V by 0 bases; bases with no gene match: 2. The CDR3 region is CASSLGLAPEQYF. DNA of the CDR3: TGCGCCAGCAGCTTGGGACTAGCGCCCGAGCAGTACTTC.

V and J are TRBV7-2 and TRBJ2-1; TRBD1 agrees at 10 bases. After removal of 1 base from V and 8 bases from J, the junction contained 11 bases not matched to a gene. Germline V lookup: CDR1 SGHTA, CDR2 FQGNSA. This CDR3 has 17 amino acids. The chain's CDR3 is CASSLEPVGQGVDEQFF. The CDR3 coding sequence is TGTGCCAGCAGCTTAGAGCCCGTCGGACAGGGGGTGGATGAGCAGTTCTTC.

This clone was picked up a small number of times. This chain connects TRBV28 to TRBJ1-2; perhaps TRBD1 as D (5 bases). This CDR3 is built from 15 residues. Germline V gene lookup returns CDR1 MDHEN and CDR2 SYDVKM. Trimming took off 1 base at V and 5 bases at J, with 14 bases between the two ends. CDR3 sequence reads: CASSLLIQGRYGYTF. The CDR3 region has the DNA TGTGCCAGCAGTTTATTAATCCAGGGCCGATATGGCTACACCTTC.

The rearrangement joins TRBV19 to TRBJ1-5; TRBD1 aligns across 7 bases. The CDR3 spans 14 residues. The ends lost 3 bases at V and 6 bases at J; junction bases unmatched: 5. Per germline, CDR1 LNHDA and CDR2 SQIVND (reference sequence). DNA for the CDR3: TGTGCCAGTAGTATGGTTGCAGGGGGTCAGCCCCAGCATTTT. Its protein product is CASSMVAGGQPQHF. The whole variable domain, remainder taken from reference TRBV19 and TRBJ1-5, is DGGITQSPKYLFRKEGQNVTLSCEQNLNHDAMYWYRQDPGQGLRLIYYSQIVNDFQKGDIAEGYSVSREKKESFPLTVTSAQKNPTAFYLCASSMVAGGQPQHFGDGTRLSIL.

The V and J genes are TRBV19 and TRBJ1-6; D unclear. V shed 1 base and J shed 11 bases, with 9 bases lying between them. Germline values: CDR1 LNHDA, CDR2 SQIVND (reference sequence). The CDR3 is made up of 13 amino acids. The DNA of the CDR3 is TGTGCCAGTAGTATAGCCAGACTGCCACCCCTCCACTTT. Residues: CASSIARLPPLHF.

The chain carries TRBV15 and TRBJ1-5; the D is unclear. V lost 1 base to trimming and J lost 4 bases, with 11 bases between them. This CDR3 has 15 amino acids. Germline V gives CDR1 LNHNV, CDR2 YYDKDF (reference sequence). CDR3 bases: TGTGCCACCAGCAGAGGTACCGAGTTAAATCAGCCCCAGCATTTT. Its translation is CATSRGTELNQPQHF.

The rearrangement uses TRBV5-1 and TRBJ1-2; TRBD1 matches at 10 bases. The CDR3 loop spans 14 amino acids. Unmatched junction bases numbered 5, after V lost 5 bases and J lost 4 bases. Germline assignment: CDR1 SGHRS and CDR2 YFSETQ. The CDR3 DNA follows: TGCGCCAGCAGTGGACAGGGGGGGATCTATGGCTACACCTTC. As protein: CASSGQGGIYGYTF.

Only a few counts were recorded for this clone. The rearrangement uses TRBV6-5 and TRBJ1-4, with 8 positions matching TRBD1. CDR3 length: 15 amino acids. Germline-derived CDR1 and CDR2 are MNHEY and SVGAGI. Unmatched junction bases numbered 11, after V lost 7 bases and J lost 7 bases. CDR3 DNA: TGTGCCAGCACCGGACTGACAGGGGTGGGTGAAAAACTGTTTTTT. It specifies CASTGLTGVGEKLFF.

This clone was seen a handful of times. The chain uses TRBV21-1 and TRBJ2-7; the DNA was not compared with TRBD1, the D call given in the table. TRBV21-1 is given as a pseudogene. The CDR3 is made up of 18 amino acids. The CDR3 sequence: CASSKSRDRGSSSYEQYV. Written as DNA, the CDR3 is TGTGCCAGCAGCAAGTCCCGGGACAGGGGGTCCAGCTCCTACGAGCAGTACGTC.

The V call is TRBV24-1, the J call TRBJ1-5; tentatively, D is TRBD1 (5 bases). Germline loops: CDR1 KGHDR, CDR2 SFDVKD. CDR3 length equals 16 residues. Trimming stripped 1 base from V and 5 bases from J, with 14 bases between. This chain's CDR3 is CATSDFSVRVDQPQHF. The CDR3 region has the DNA TGTGCCACCAGTGATTTTTCCGTCAGGGTCGATCAGCCCCAGCATTTT.

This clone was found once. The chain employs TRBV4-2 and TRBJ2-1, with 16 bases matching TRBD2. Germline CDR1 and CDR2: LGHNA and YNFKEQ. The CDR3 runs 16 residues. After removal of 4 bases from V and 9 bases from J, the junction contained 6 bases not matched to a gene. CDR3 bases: TGTGCCAGCAGCCTCGGGACTAGCGGGGGGGTAGGTGAGCAGTTCTTC. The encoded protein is CASSLGTSGGVGEQFF.

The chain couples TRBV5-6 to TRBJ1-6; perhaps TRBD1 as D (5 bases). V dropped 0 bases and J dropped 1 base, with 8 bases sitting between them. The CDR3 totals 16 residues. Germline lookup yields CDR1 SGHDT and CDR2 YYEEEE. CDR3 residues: CASSLDQGSYNSPLHF. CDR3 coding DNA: TGTGCCAGCAGCTTGGATCAGGGTTCCTATAATTCACCCCTCCACTTT.

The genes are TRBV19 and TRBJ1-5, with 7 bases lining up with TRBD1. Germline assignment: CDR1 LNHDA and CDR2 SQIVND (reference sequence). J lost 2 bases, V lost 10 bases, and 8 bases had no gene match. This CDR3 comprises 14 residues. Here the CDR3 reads CATQRDRGNQPQHF. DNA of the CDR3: TGTGCCACACAAAGAGACAGGGGCAATCAGCCCCAGCATTTT.

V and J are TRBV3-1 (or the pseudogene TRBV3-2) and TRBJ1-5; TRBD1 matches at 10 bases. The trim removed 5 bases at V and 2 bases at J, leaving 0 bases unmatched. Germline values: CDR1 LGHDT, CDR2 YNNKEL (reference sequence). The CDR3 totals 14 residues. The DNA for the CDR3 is TGTGCCAGCAGCGGGACAGGGGGCAATCAGCCCCAGCATTTT. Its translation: CASSGTGGNQPQHF.